This entry concerns a single T cell receptor beta chain. This clone's antigen is unknown. Base-call qualities are not available, and no considerably larger clone is one nucleotide away. The meaning of the sample's treatment or condition label: roughly 20 received Ad26.COV2.S at low or high dose, single or two shots; several received placebo; per-sample allocation not given. Repertoires of vaccine and placebo recipients were sequenced from samples collected on day 63 after the first injection. In Cohort 1b, around 23 adults aged 18-55 years were enrolled at a single site in Boston, USA, between 29 July and 7 August 2020. Ad26.COV2.S was a replication-incompetent adenovirus type 26 vector that expressed a prefusion-stabilized SARS-CoV-2 spike protein derived from the original Wuhan strain. The data were taken from a study of Ad26.COV2.S vaccination and SARS-CoV-2 variants (dated by TCRdb to about 2021). With regard to the full study: Vaccine-arm donors came from COV1001, a multicentre, randomized, double-blind, placebo-controlled phase I-IIa trial of Ad26.COV2.S in healthy adults. The specificity and breadth of SARS-CoV-2-reactive T cell receptors after Ad26.COV2.S vaccination were assessed by TCRbeta repertoire sequencing. Dosing of Ad26.COV2.S was intramuscular, at either 5x10^10 or 1x10^11 viral particles, delivered as one shot or as two shots spaced 56 days apart. Trial participants were randomized into five groups of five, in which low-dose or high-dose Ad26.COV2.S was given once or twice, or placebo was given on both occasions. Investigators remained blinded to trial group allocation during experiments and outcome assessment. A total of 32 samples were included in the TCR-sequenced set, comprising 19 Ad26.COV2.S vaccine recipients, 5 placebo recipients and 8 SARS-CoV-2 convalescent individuals. Here is what the overall study found, with its caveats: After vaccination, substantial breadth of spike-specific CD8+ and CD4+ T cell responses was reported. Vaccine and placebo recipients had comparable non-spike TCR breadth, which fits with the vaccine containing only spike. Compared with placebo recipients, Ad26.COV2.S recipients showed higher spike-specific TCR breadth (P = 0.0014). According to the authors, total T cell responses may have been underestimated by the TCR breadth and depth analyses. The study was not powered to compare responses between vaccine doses or regimens.

TCRbeta CDR3 regions were sequenced with the immunoSEQ Assay. After extraction, genomic DNA underwent amplification by bias-controlled multiplex PCR, followed by high-throughput sequencing. From the authors' description of their analysis: To quantify the absolute abundance of each unique TCRbeta CDR3 region, sequences were collapsed and filtered. T cell fraction was estimated by normalization of TCRbeta template counts to usable DNA, with usable DNA being measured through amplification of reference genes present in all nucleated cells. Repertoire TCRs were annotated as SARS-CoV-2-specific by exact matching of V gene, CDR3 amino acid sequence and J gene to a known reactive TCR set. MIRA supplied the reference SARS-CoV-2 TCR set, which was filtered for enrichment in COVID-19-positive ImmuneCODE repertoires so that public or cross-reactive TCRs were removed. Drawing on the MIRA antigens, annotated TCRs were analysed further at the level of specific ORF or position within ORF. Depth was the summed frequency of annotated unique rearrangements, while breadth was defined as annotated unique rearrangements over total unique productive rearrangements. Two-sided Wilcoxon rank-sum tests were used to compare TCR breadth between groups. Entries here come from immuneACCESS through TCRdb and include only in-frame sequences with V and J called. Some clones fail to appear in such tables; in the studies checked, an unresolved V gene covers under half of the shortfall, and the cause of the remainder is unknown. The V and J calls and the clone size are those of that table, but D and trimming were determined from the DNA. In all, the sample holds 380,000 or so clones, and 83% of those were seen once. Around 7.3% of the sample comes from the top ten.

CDR1 and CDR2 (SGHRS, YFSETQ) derive from the germline V gene. V and J are truncated by 5 bases and 2 bases respectively, leaving an intervening sequence of 14 bases. The CDR3 has 14 amino acids, counting the end cysteine and phenylalanine. Here the CDR3 DNA is all that survives: 42 bases in frame from base 1. The receptor chain draws on TRBV5-1 and TRBJ2-7; a confident D gene designation cannot be given. Sample: peripheral blood, taken in a trial of Ad26.COV2.S vaccine versus placebo. This receptor was obtained from a person between 18 and 60 years old who received the Ad26.COV2.S COVID-19 vaccine or a placebo. The DNA sequence follows: TGCGCCAGCAGGAGTCCAGTCCGGGCCTACGAGCAGTACTTC. Its protein reads: CASRSPVRAYEQYF.